These 27 T cell receptor delta chains originate from one sample sequenced in a study of gamma-delta chains in newborns, infants, children (dated by TCRdb to the late 2010s). Instrument on record: Illumina MiSeq. TCRdb called clones anew from the public reads via CATT; matching DNA rows were later pooled. The sample includes some 2,000 delta-chain clones, with about 3% observed a single time. Under 14% of the sample rests with the top ten. The sample comprised blood. All receptors derive from a child in good health.

On this clone: This may stem from a read error, because a much larger clone lies one nucleotide away. Other DNA sequences in the sample encode the same CDR3. The V gene is TRDV2, the J gene TRDJ1; 11 bases are shared with TRDD3. Looked up from germline, CDR1 is GEAIGNYY and CDR2 is EKD. J was trimmed by 1 base and V by 0 bases; bases with no gene match: 12. The CDR3 consists of 19 residues. CDR3 bases: TGTGCCTGTGACACCCTAATGGGGGATACGCGATTTGCCACCGATAAACTCATCTTT. It encodes CACDTLMGDTRFATDKLIF.

Points on this clone: This sequence may be a read error, since a much larger clone differs from it by one base. CDR3 nucleotides: TGTGCCTGTGACACAGCCACGGGGGACCCCACGTACACCGATAAACTCATCTTT. Translating gives CACDTATGDPTYTDKLIF. This chain links TRDV2 with TRDJ1; a possible D gene is TRDD3 (6 bases). Germline V gives CDR1 GEAIGNYY, CDR2 EKD. CDR3 length equals 18 residues. V shed 1 base and J shed 0 bases, with 20 bases lying between them.

This clone showed up just a few times. One base separates it from a far larger clone, so it is likely a read error. Other DNA sequences within the sample encode an identical CDR3. The chain combines TRDV2 with TRDJ1, with 7 bases matching TRDD3. The CDR3 runs to 21 residues. Germline assignment: CDR1 GEAIGNYY and CDR2 EKD. V trimming: 0 bases; J trimming: 4 bases; junction bases outside the gene matches: 25. The CDR3 loop reads CACDTLPTSAGGYEFGDKLIF. Here the CDR3 DNA reads TGTGCCTGTGACACCTTACCGACCAGTGCTGGGGGGTACGAGTTTGGCGATAAACTCATCTTT.

This clone was observed a handful of times. A read error is likely here: a far larger clone is one base away. The chain recombines TRDV2 with TRDJ1; 10 bases match TRDD3. CDR1 is GEAIGNYY and CDR2 is EKD in the germline V gene. Trimming cost V 5 bases and J 0 bases; bases outside gene matches: 17. There are 19 residues in the CDR3. The CDR3 loop is CACGAVVLGDLLHTDKLIF. The CDR3 DNA follows: TGTGCCTGTGGCGCTGTCGTACTGGGGGATCTCCTACACACCGATAAACTCATCTTT.

About this clone itself: A read error is the likely source, as a far larger clone sits one nucleotide away. The DNA is left out, because the CDR3 cannot be placed on it with certainty; the CDR3 is given as TCRdb lists it. This chain connects TRAV29/DV5 to TRDJ1. CDR1 and CDR2 (germline): NSMFDY, ISSIKDK. The CDR3 contains 18 residues when both ends are counted. CDR3 loop: CSVPLCSLRPRWTDKLIF.

This clone has a handful of counts. Just one base apart from a much larger clone, this may be a read error. The sample carries other DNA sequences with the same CDR3. V gene TRDV2 combines with J gene TRDJ1; no firm D call. Deletions cut 0 bases from V and 0 bases from J, with 10 bases between. Germline CDR1 and CDR2: GEAIGNYY and EKD. The CDR3 covers 15 residues. The CDR3: CACDTVATYTDKLIF. The CDR3 coding sequence is TGTGCCTGTGACACCGTCGCGACATACACCGATAAACTCATCTTT.

In this sample, this clone is medium-sized. The sample holds other DNA sequences that translate to the same CDR3. This chain joins TRAV29/DV5 and TRDJ1, with TRDD3 matching 9 bases. In germline, CDR1 is NSMFDY, CDR2 ISSIKDK. V was clipped by 0 bases and J by 0 bases; unmatched bases: 36. This CDR3 has 26 amino acids. This CDR3 is CAASVTHISRGQLRKDWGRYTDKLIF. As DNA, the CDR3 is TGTGCAGCAAGCGTTACCCACATCAGTCGGGGCCAACTAAGGAAGGACTGGGGGAGGTACACCGATAAACTCATCTTT.

With regard to this clone: Since a much larger clone is just one base distant, this may be a read error. At the DNA level, this CDR3 is encoded by other sequences in the same sample as well. This chain links TRDV2 with TRDJ1; 9 nucleotides agree with TRDD3. J was trimmed by 3 bases and V by 0 bases; bases with no gene match: 13. Germline V gene lookup returns CDR1 GEAIGNYY and CDR2 EKD. The CDR3 is 18 amino acids. CDR3 sequence: CACDTVELGETAPDKLIF. The DNA for the CDR3 is TGTGCCTGTGACACCGTGGAACTGGGGGAAACAGCTCCCGATAAACTCATCTTT.

This clone was counted only a few times. Being one base from a much bigger clone, this may be a read error. Other nucleotide sequences from this sample produce the same CDR3. The rearrangement joins TRDV1 to TRDJ3; 10 bases are shared with TRDD3. The CDR3 runs to 26 residues. Per the germline V gene, CDR1 is TSWWSYY and CDR2 is QGS. This chain's CDR3 is CALGEIALRGDTLGDTLSWDTRQMFF. As DNA, the CDR3 is TGTGCTCTTGGGGAAATCGCCCTACGGGGGGATACCTTGGGGGATACCTTATCCTGGGACACCCGACAAATGTTTTTC.

This clone has only a few counts. Germline is not matched at one junction end, which may reflect a read error. The chain uses TRDV2 and TRDJ1; 13 nucleotides line up with TRDD3. Germline V gene data show CDR1 as GEAIGNYY and CDR2 as EKD. The CDR3 has 20 residues. CDR3 DNA: TGTGCCTGTGACACAGTACTGGGGGATACGCGAGGAAGAGTGGAGGATAAACCCATCTTT. This codes for CACDTVLGDTRGRVEDKPIF.

This clone was picked up a small number of times. This could be a read error, since a much larger clone is one nucleotide away. The sample carries other DNA sequences with the same CDR3. The V and J genes are TRDV2 and TRDJ1; D unclear. Trimming left V 0 bases short and J 3 bases short, with 22 bases between. The CDR3 spans 18 residues. Germline values: CDR1 GEAIGNYY, CDR2 EKD. In nucleotides, the CDR3 is TGTGCCTGTGACACCGTGGCGGCTGAGGTCGGGACTCCCGATAAACTCATCTTT. This translates into CACDTVAAEVGTPDKLIF.

In its sample, this clone was seen a few times. It may be a read error: a sequence one base away is much more abundant. The rearrangement links TRDV2 to TRDJ1, with TRDD3 matching 8 bases. Germline CDR1 is GEAIGNYY and CDR2 is EKD. This CDR3 contains 17 residues. The DNA for the CDR3 is TGTGCCTGTGACGTCTTACTGGGGGCCCATTTGACCGATAAACCCATCTTT. Residues: CACDVLLGAHLTDKPIF.

Remarks on this clone: This could be a read error, since a much larger clone is one nucleotide away. The sample has other DNA sequences that encode this CDR3 too. The rearrangement uses TRAV29/DV5 and TRDJ1; possible D gene TRDD3, 6 bases. This CDR3 has 20 amino acids. Between the trimmed V and J ends, which lost 0 bases and 0 bases, there was a span of 27 bases. Germline CDR1 reads NSMFDY; CDR2 reads ISSIKDK. The CDR3 bases are TGTGCAGCAAGCGTGGCCCCCCTTCACCGGGGGACCCTGTACACCGATAAACTCATCTTT. This codes for CAASVAPLHRGTLYTDKLIF.

To note about this clone: A much larger clone lies one base from this, so it may be a read error. Other DNA sequences within the sample encode an identical CDR3. This CDR3 reads CALGEPLGLLGSADKLIF. CDR3 DNA sequence: TGTGCTCTTGGGGAACCATTAGGTTTACTGGGTTCAGCCGATAAACTCATCTTC. The rearrangement links TRDV1 to TRDJ1; tentatively, D is TRDD3 (6 bases). Germline values: CDR1 TSWWSYY, CDR2 QGS. The CDR3 length is 18 residues.

A note on this clone: A much larger clone differs by one base, so this may be a read error. The chain recombines TRDV2 with TRDJ1; TRDD3 agrees at 12 bases. V gave up 3 bases and J gave up 3 bases; unmatched junction bases: 7. The CDR3 runs to 16 residues. Looked up from germline, CDR1 is GEAIGNYY and CDR2 is EKD. DNA of the CDR3: TGTGCCTGTGACCCGCTGGGGGATACGCGCGCCGATAAACTCATCTTT. Protein product: CACDPLGDTRADKLIF.

In its sample, this clone was seen a few times. Just one base apart from a much larger clone, this may be a read error. The sample holds other DNA sequences that translate to the same CDR3. The chain carries TRDV2 and TRDJ1; maybe TRDD3 (6 bases). The CDR3 loop spans 16 amino acids. Germline values: CDR1 GEAIGNYY, CDR2 EKD. The CDR3 coding sequence is TGTGCCTGTGACGCCTTACTGGGAACCTTCACCGATAAGCTCATCTTT. Its translation: CACDALLGTFTDKLIF.

By sample share, this clone is large. The V call is TRDV2, the J call TRDJ1; a weak D match, TRDD3 (6 bases). This CDR3 has 16 amino acids. Trimming pared 0 bases from V and 2 bases from J, leaving 15 bases between. Germline CDR1 reads GEAIGNYY; CDR2 reads EKD. CDR3 sequence reads: CACDTAWGTITDKLIF. DNA of the CDR3: TGTGCCTGTGACACCGCCTGGGGAACCATTACCGATAAACTCATCTTT.

A few counts support this clone. A read error may explain this, as a much larger clone is one base away. This chain connects TRDV2 to TRDJ3, with 8 bases that match TRDD3. Losses at the gene ends were 1 base for V and 2 bases for J; bases not matched to a gene: 6. Germline V CDR1 and CDR2: GEAIGNYY, EKD. This CDR3 spans 18 amino acids. CDR3 sequence: CACDTAGGPAWDTRQMFF. The DNA of the CDR3 is TGTGCCTGTGACACTGCTGGGGGACCCGCCTGGGACACCCGACAGATGTTTTTC.

This clone is judged large. The chain uses TRDV2 and TRDJ1; TRDD3 matches 7 bases. The CDR3 totals 18 residues. V lost 0 bases to trimming and J lost 4 bases; unmatched junction nucleotides: 16. The germline V gene has CDR1 GEAIGNYY and CDR2 EKD. The CDR3 coding sequence is TGTGCCTGTGACACCGTAAGTACTGGGGACCTCTGGAGCGATAAACTCATCTTT. Translation gives CACDTVSTGDLWSDKLIF.

For this clone: The amino acid sequence in TCRdb belongs to a much larger clone and departs from this DNA's translation at residue 8, likely a sequencing read error; the sequence shown is translated from the DNA. The chain links TRDV2 to TRDJ3; 10 bases map to TRDD3. The V segment lost 0 bases and the J segment 0 bases; nucleotides outside the gene matches: 10. Germline-derived CDR1 and CDR2 are GEAIGNYY and EKD. The CDR3 extends over 21 amino acids. The CDR3 DNA follows: TGTGCCTGTGACACCGCTGGTAGTGGGGGATACTTCTCCTGGGACACCCGACAGATGTTTTTC. Amino acid sequence: CACDTAGSGGYFSWDTRQMFF.

The table lists this clone with a few counts. A much larger clonotype is one base distant, so this may be a read error. V gene TRDV1 combines with J gene TRDJ1; 13 bases agree with TRDD3. Trimming at V came to 4 bases and at J to 0 bases, leaving 26 bases not matched to a gene. CDR3 length: 24 residues. Germline V CDR1 and CDR2: TSWWSYY, QGS. The CDR3 loop is CALGATYYPALDWGIRVYTDKLIF. Written as DNA, the CDR3 is TGTGCTCTTGGGGCGACGTACTATCCGGCCCTTGACTGGGGGATACGCGTTTACACCGATAAACTCATCTTT.

The table lists this clone with a few counts. Possible read error: a much larger clone is one base away. Here the CDR3 reads CAGDSLLGDTHQAKLIF. The CDR3 coding sequence is TGTGCCGGTGACTCCTTACTGGGGGATACGCACCAGGCTAAACTCATCTTT. The V and J genes are TRDV2 and TRDJ1; 13 bases are shared with TRDD3. The germline V gene has CDR1 GEAIGNYY and CDR2 EKD. This CDR3 is 17 amino acids long.

This clone appeared a few times. A much bigger clone sits one base away, suggesting this may be a read error. Other DNA sequences in the same sample also yield this CDR3. The chain uses TRDV2 and TRDJ1; 9 bases align to TRDD3. This CDR3 spans 17 amino acids. CDR1 and CDR2 (germline): GEAIGNYY, EKD. The CDR3 is CACDTLGDMGYTDKLIF. CDR3 bases: TGTGCCTGCGACACGTTGGGGGATATGGGGTACACCGATAAACTCATCTTT.

In its sample, this clone ranks as large. Other DNA sequences of this sample code for an identical CDR3. The V gene is TRDV2, the J gene TRDJ1, with D possibly TRDD3 on 6 matching bases. Trimming cost V 0 bases and J 0 bases, with 13 bases left between them. The germline CDR1 and CDR2 sequences are GEAIGNYY and EKD. The CDR3 has 16 residues. CDR3 in DNA: TGTGCCTGTGACACCGTGGAGCTGGGGAACACCGATAAACTCATCTTT. It is translated as CACDTVELGNTDKLIF.

As concerns this clone: A far more abundant clone sits one base away, making this likely a read error. The rearrangement uses TRDV2 and TRDJ1; TRDD3 agrees at 9 bases. Unmatched junction bases numbered 19, after V lost 3 bases and J lost 0 bases. The CDR3 has 20 amino acids. Germline V gene sequence: CDR1 GEAIGNYY, CDR2 EKD. The CDR3 region is CACDPDLQLGDNSYTDKLIF. As DNA, the CDR3 is TGTGCCTGTGACCCCGACCTACAACTGGGGGACAACTCGTACACCGATAAACTCATCTTT.

This clone was observed a few times. The chain is built from TRDV2 and TRDJ1; D unresolved. There are 17 residues in the CDR3. Trimming removed 5 bases from V and 1 base from J, with 22 bases in between. In germline, CDR1 is GEAIGNYY, CDR2 EKD. The CDR3 DNA reads TGTGCCTGTGGCGTTTTGGAGACCTCCGTCAGCACCGATAAACTCATCTTT. Translating it yields CACGVLETSVSTDKLIF.

The gene calls are TRDV1 and TRDJ1, with D perhaps TRDD3 (5 bases). CDR1 and CDR2 from the germline V gene are TSWWSYY and QGS. The CDR3 is 18 residues long. V was clipped by 1 base and J by 1 base, with 19 bases between them. The CDR3 DNA sequence: TGTGCTCTTGGGGAACCGAGGGAACGGAAGGGGGGCACCGATAAACTCATCTTT. Translated: CALGEPRERKGGTDKLIF.